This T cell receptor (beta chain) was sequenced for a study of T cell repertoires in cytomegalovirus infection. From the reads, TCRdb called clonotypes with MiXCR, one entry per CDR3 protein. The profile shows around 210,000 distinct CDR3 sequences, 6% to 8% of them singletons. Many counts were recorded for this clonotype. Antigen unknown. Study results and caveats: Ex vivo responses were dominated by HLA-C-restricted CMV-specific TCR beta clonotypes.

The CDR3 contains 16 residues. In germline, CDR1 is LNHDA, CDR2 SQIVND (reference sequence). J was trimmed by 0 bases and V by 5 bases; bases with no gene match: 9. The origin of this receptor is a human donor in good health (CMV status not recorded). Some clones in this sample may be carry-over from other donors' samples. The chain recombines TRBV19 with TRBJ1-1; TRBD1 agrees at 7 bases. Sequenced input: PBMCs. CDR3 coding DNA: TGTGCCAGTAGTGCGCCCCCGGGACAGATGAACACTGAAGCTTTCTTT. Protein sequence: CASSAPPGQMNTEAFF.